The next 7 T cell receptor beta chains were all read from a single sample in a study of CD8 T cells in ankylosing spondylitis. One entry per CDR3 protein results from TCRdb running MiXCR on the 5' RACE reads. The sample includes around 300,000 distinct CDR3 sequences, around 20% of them seen just once. The sequencing sample was made of blood, either unsorted or a sorted T cell fraction (not recorded which). The receptors stem from a female donor with ankylosing spondylitis or in good health (not recorded which).

The sample holds a few counts of this clonotype. The gene calls are TRBV6-5 and TRBJ2-2, with 9 bases fitting TRBD2. After removal of 4 bases from V and 3 bases from J, the junction contained 6 bases not matched to a gene. This CDR3 is 16 amino acids long. Germline values: CDR1 MNHEY, CDR2 SVGAGI. In DNA, the CDR3 is TGTGCCAGCAGTTTCTCTAGCGGGATTTACACCGGGGAGCTGTTTTTT. This translates into CASSFSSGIYTGELFF.

The V call is TRBV29-1, the J call TRBJ2-1, with 10 bases matching TRBD1. This CDR3 spans 12 amino acids. Trimming took 6 bases from V and 8 from J; bases not matched to a gene: 4. Germline V gene data show CDR1 as SQVTM and CDR2 as ANQGSEA. CDR3: CSVGDRGHEQFF. CDR3 DNA sequence: TGCAGCGTAGGGGACAGGGGCCATGAGCAGTTCTTC.

This clonotype was seen many times. The CDR3 coding sequence is TGCAGTGCGGACAAACCGGGTAGCAATCAGCCCCAGCATTTT. Translation gives CSADKPGSNQPQHF. The chain employs TRBV20-1 and TRBJ1-5; a weak D match, TRBD1 (5 bases). The germline V and J ends were trimmed by 6 bases and 0 bases, with 12 bases remaining between them. Germline loops: CDR1 DFQATT, CDR2 SNEGSKA (reference sequence). This CDR3 contains 14 residues.

This clonotype came up a few times. CDR3 in amino acids: CASSLGSGFLETQYF. For the CDR3, the DNA is TGTGCCAGCAGCTTAGGCTCAGGGTTTTTGGAGACCCAGTACTTC. V usage is TRBV7-9 and J usage is TRBJ2-5; TRBD1 is a possible D gene (5 bases). CDR1 and CDR2 (germline): SEHNR, FQNEAQ (reference sequence). V was pared by 1 base and J by 5 bases, with 14 bases between. The CDR3 length is 15 residues. The whole variable domain, filled in from reference TRBV7-9 and TRBJ2-5, reads DTGVSQNPRHKITKRGQNVTFRCDPISEHNRLYWYRQTLGQGPEFLTYFQNEAQLEKSRLLSDRFSAERPKGSFSTLEIQRTEQGDSAMYLCASSLGSGFLETQYFGPGTRLLVL.

The rearrangement joins TRBV4-2 to TRBJ1-1; 10 nucleotides line up with TRBD1. Germline V gives CDR1 LGHNA, CDR2 YNFKEQ. After removal of 6 bases from V and 11 bases from J, the junction contained 9 bases not matched to a gene. The CDR3 runs to 13 residues. CDR3 in amino acids: CASSSDRGRTAFF. The CDR3 DNA sequence: TGTGCCAGCAGTTCCGACAGGGGGCGGACGGCTTTCTTT.

This clonotype was counted many times. The rearrangement uses TRBV12-3 or TRBV12-4 and TRBJ2-3; 9 nucleotides match TRBD1. V lost 6 bases and J lost 4; bases outside the gene matches: 5. CDR3 length: 14 amino acids. The CDR3, as DNA: TGTGCCAGCAGGCCTACAGGGGGCGCAGATACGCAGTATTTT. Translation: CASRPTGGADTQYF.

This chain links TRBV12-3 or TRBV12-4 with TRBJ2-7, with TRBD1 matching 9 bases. The CDR3 has 13 residues. The V segment lost 7 bases and the J segment 7 bases; nucleotides outside the gene matches: 8. The CDR3 nucleotides are TGTGCCAGCATGACTGACAGGGGGGGGGAGCAGTACTTC. Protein: CASMTDRGGEQYF.